The 2 T cell receptor beta chains below all came from one sample that was sequenced in a study of early T cells in non-severe SARS-CoV-2 infection. TCRdb itself ran the 5' RACE reads through MiXCR, one entry per CDR3 protein. The table has tens of thousands of distinct CDR3 sequences, around 8% seen once. The specimen sequenced was whole blood. These TCRs come from an adult who was a healthcare worker with PCR-confirmed SARS-CoV-2 infection or an uninfected control (not recorded which).

The chain's CDR3 is CSAPQEGYQPQHF. DNA for the CDR3: TGCAGTGCTCCACAGGAAGGGTATCAGCCCCAGCATTTT. This chain uses TRBV20-1 with TRBJ1-5; TRBD1 might be the D (5 bases). V was shortened by 5 bases and J by 5 bases, with 13 bases between the two germline ends. Germline V gene lookup returns CDR1 DFQATT and CDR2 SNEGSKA (reference sequence). The CDR3 spans 13 residues.

This clonotype was observed a few times. The rearrangement uses TRBV29-1 and TRBJ2-5, with unresolved D. The V gene's germline CDR1 is SQVTM and CDR2 ANQGSEA. V gave up 3 bases and J gave up 5 bases, with 10 bases separating them. This CDR3 spans 12 amino acids. The CDR3: CSVDPGRETQYF. As DNA, the CDR3 is TGCAGCGTTGACCCGGGCAGGGAGACCCAGTACTTC.